These T cell receptor beta chains were read from a single sample in a study of T-cell reconstitution after alpha-beta-depleted transplantation in children. TCRdb analysed the PCR reads with MiXCR anew, one entry per CDR3 protein. This sample yields approximately 1,000,000 distinct CDR3 sequences, of which 25% to 30% are seen a single time; roughly 30% belongs to the top ten. The sample here was PBMCs, mostly from graft donor cells, taken 360 days after TCRalphabeta/CD19-depleted stem cell transplant. Receptors were obtained from a boy less than two years old who had a stem cell transplant for SCID, so the T cells may come from the graft donor. CDR3s include the opening cysteine and the closing phenylalanine or tryptophan. D genes are given only for firm matches.

TRBJ2-7	TRBV4-1	TRBD2	CASGLATEQYF
TRBJ2-1	TRBV24-1	TRBD2	CATSDVSGGLSYNEQFF
TRBJ2-3	TRBV30	TRBD2	CAWSSERGVPFNTQYF
TRBJ2-5	TRBV11-2	-	CASSFYGGLTQETQYF
TRBJ2-3	TRBV9	TRBD2	CASSVAGGGLDTQYF
TRBJ2-3	TRBV11-2	-	CASSNKGIPTDTQYF
TRBJ2-7	TRBV7-9	TRBD2	CASSLGGLAGVEQYF
TRBJ2-3	TRBV20-1	TRBD2	CSASPLGGGGADTQYF
TRBJ1-1	TRBV6-1	-	CASSLMGGSAEAFF
TRBJ2-1	TRBV2	-	CASSEEALTYNEQFF
TRBJ2-7	TRBV27	-	CASSLKQGRKFYEQYF
TRBJ2-3	TRBV7-3	-	CASSPRGAETDTQYF
TRBJ2-3	TRBV11-2	-	CASSFTNTDTQYF
TRBJ2-2	TRBV13	TRBD1	CASSPYRGTGELFF
TRBJ2-3	TRBV16	-	CASSPDSRSNTQYF
TRBJ2-1	TRBV28	-	CASNGEKAAGLSYNEQFF
TRBJ2-3	TRBV5-1	TRBD2	CASSLGTSGGAGTDTQYF
TRBJ2-1	TRBV3-1	-	CASSHLRTTSYNEQFF
TRBJ2-1	TRBV2	TRBD2	CASIRTSGPPEQFF
TRBJ2-2	TRBV6-2/TRBV6-3	TRBD2	CASSYPSGGQNTGELFF
TRBJ1-4	TRBV4-2	-	CASSQKRGYGEKLFF
TRBJ1-3	TRBV12-3/TRBV12-4	TRBD1	CASRTDRASGNTIYF
TRBJ2-2	TRBV29-1	-	CSVKGDTGELFF
TRBJ2-7	TRBV15	-	CATSKDSYEQYF
TRBJ2-1	TRBV4-1	TRBD1	CASSQRGLRFNEQFF
TRBJ2-7	TRBV5-6	-	CASSLWWGRDYEQYF
TRBJ2-2	TRBV6-5	TRBD1	CASSYLGRDSRYTGELFF
TRBJ2-1	TRBV7-2	TRBD2	CASSLAGTSRHHEQFF
TRBJ1-2	TRBV6-1	TRBD1	CASSPTGYDYGYTF
TRBJ2-2	TRBV12-3/TRBV12-4	-	CASSPRGVSGELFF
TRBJ2-4	TRBV11-1	TRBD2	CASSSGRLAGGPLKNIQYF
TRBJ1-1	TRBV2	TRBD1	CASIGQGLYIDTEAFF
TRBJ2-5	TRBV28	TRBD1	CASSRQGKGETQYF